These 3 T cell receptor beta chains were sequenced from one sample in a study of blood T cell repertoires in COVID-19. Profiled with immunoSEQ multiplex PCR; TCRdb holds only in-frame clones, not every one. The sample lists 110,000 to 150,000 clones, roughly 85% occurring once. The sample taken for sequencing was PBMCs or T cells enriched from blood (not recorded which). Source of these receptors: a man aged 45 to 65 who had recovered from COVID-19.

CDR3 in DNA: TGTGCCAGCAGGGGGCTCGGCACTGAAGCTTTCTTT. Translating gives CASRGLGTEAFF. The V call is TRBV6-5, the J call TRBJ1-1; TRBD1 might be the D (5 bases). This CDR3 comprises 12 residues. Germline CDR1 and CDR2: MNHEY and SVGAGI. V lost 6 bases, J lost 4 bases, and 9 bases lay in between.

The V gene is TRBV27, the J gene TRBJ1-6; D not resolved. V dropped 6 bases and J dropped 5 bases, with 20 bases sitting between them. The CDR3 is 17 amino acids. CDR1 is MNHEY, CDR2 SMNVEV, per germline (reference sequence). This chain's CDR3 is CASRSADWTRDNSPLHF. CDR3 bases: TGTGCCAGCAGATCTGCGGATTGGACGCGGGATAATTCACCCCTCCACTTT.

The rearrangement links TRBV7-6 to TRBJ2-2; 8 bases are shared with TRBD1. Germline-derived CDR1 and CDR2 are SGHVS and FNYEAQ. V was pared by 4 bases and J by 7 bases, with 8 bases of the junction left unmatched. The CDR3 is made up of 15 amino acids. CDR3 sequence (DNA): TGTGCCAGCAGCTGGGCAGGGGGCAGTTTCGGGGAGCTGTTTTTT. Protein product: CASSWAGGSFGELFF.